This TCR beta chain originates from a study of cytomegalovirus exposure and HLA in healthy donors. Overall study results and limits: The study recorded 164 TCR beta chains that were cytomegalovirus-associated.

Comments on this clone: The antigen is undetermined.

Assay: immunoSEQ multiplex PCR; the TCRdb copy retains only in-frame clones and omits some. The data hold 250,000 to 400,000 clones, with roughly 88% observed a single time. The origin of this receptor is a man under 40 in good health and CMV-seronegative. Sequenced: PBMCs.

The DNA of the CDR3 is TGCGCCAGCAGCTCGGGGACTAGCGCCTACATCACAGATACGCAGTATTTT. Protein product: CASSSGTSAYITDTQYF. This chain links TRBV5-1 with TRBJ2-3; 10 nucleotides match TRBD2. CDR3 length equals 17 residues. Germline CDR1 and CDR2: SGHRS and YFSETQ. V lost 3 bases to trimming and J lost 2 bases; unmatched junction nucleotides: 9.